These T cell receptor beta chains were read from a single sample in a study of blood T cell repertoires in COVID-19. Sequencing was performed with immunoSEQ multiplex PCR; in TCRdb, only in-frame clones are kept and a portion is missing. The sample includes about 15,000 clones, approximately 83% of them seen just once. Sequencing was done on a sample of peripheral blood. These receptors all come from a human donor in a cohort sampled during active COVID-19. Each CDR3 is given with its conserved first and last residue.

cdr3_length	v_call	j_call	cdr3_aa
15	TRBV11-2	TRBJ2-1	CASSITGAQSGEQFF
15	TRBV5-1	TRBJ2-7	CASSWGDRAAYEQYF
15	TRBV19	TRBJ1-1	CASSTSGVVNTEAFF
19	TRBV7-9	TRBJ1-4	CASSFKRGQGSSTNEKLFF
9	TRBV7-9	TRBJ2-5	CASSPSQYF
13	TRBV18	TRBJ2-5	CASSSPTRETQYF
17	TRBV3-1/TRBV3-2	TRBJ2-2	CASSRFASGGRAGELFF
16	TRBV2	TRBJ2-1	CASKNAERVIIHEQFF
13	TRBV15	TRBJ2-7	CATSKDRGYEQYF
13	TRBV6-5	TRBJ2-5	CASKASGEETQYF
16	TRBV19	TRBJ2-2	CASRYSGQANTGELFF
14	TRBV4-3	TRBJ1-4	CASSPGQGNEKLFF
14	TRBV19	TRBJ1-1	CASSIGEGNTEAFF
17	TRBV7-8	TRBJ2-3	CASRPHLRGTSTDTQYF
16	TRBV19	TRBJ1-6	CASSIGQGARNSPLHF
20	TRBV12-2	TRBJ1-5	CASRLEPWRDRTNWDQPQHF
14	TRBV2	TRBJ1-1	CASSQSTGSTEAFF
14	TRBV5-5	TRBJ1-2	CASSLETDIYGYTF
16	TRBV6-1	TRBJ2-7	CASSGGWDRGVYEQYF
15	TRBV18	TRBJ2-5	CASSPGTGIRETQYF
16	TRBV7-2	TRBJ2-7	CASSLDRSGTLKEQYF
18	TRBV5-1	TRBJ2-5	CASSTGLRRTSGGETQYF
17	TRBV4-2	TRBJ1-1	CASSQEGQGAMNTEAFF
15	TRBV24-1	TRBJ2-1	CATSERLAGVNEQFF
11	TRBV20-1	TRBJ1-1	CSAPGNTEAFF
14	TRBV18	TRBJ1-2	CASSPGQRSYGYTF
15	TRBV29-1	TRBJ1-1	CWVGGQGWGNTEAFF
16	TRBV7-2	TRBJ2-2	CASSLKPRNVAGELFF
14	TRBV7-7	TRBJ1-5	CASSLGGLNQPQHF
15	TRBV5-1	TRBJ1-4	CASSLAITKNEKLFF
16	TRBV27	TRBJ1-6	CASSLGGQGFNSPLHF
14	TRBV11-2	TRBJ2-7	CASSLEYTGNEQYF
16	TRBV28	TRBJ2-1	CASSFTQGYYANEQFF
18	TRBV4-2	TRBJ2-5	CASSQDPGLAGYQETQYF
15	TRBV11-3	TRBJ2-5	CASSSSLSFGQTQYF
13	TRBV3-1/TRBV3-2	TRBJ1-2	CASSRGGANGYTF
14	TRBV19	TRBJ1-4	CASHWGGTNEKLFF
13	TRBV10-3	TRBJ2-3	CATGTSGTDTQYF
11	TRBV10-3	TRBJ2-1	CATGISGEQFF
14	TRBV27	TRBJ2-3	CASGDRSGRDTQYF
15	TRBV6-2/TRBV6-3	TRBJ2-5	CASSSSGRGQETQYF
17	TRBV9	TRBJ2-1	CASSVDRGGGPEWEQFF
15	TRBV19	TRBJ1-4	CASSISSGSHEKLFF
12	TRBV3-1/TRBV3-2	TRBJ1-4	CASSLREEKLFF
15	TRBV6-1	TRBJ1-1	CASSERAQGDTEAFF
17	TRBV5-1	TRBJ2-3	CASSLGLSGVSTDTQYF
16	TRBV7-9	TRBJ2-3	CASSLWLEPGADTQYF
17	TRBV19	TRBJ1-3	CASSIMGQKISGNTIYF
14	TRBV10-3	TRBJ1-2	CAISEAGTNYGYTF
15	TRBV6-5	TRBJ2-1	CASRESGLAGHEQFF
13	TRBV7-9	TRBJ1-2	CASSPRGGYGYTF
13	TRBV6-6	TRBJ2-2	CASSYHGTGELFF
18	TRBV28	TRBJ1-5	CASSRDRGGIWSNQPQHF
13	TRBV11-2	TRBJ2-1	CASSRNSINEQFF
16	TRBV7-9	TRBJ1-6	CASSAGPRGANSPLHF
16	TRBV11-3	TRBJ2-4	CASSCEREGAKNIQYF
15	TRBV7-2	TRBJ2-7	CASSLSQGLSYEQYF